The present T cell receptor (beta chain) was sequenced within a study of shared clonotypes between healthy human individuals. Across the study: Three plates were used per donor for CD4 naive, three for CD4 memory, two for CD8 naive and one for CD8 memory. Study observations and caveats: Relative to their counterparts shared across all four donors, non-shared clonotypes exhibited diminished generation probabilities. The donor pool, a small one, limited the genetic and exposure-history diversity represented.

Template for every sorted-subset replicate PCR totaled around 200 ng DNA, some 30,000 T cell genomes. Libraries were prepared by immunoSEQ multiplex PCR; TCRdb keeps only in-frame clonotypes and omits some of them. The table includes about 2 million clones, about 95% detected once. About this clone: As yet, its antigen is unknown.

Terminally differentiated effector memory CD45RA+ cells were excluded from the naive CD8 cells, which were CD45RO-negative and positively selected for CCR7. V was trimmed by 5 bases and J by 5 bases, leaving 19 bases between them. The CDR3 has 15 amino acids. Per the germline V gene, CDR1 is MDHEN and CDR2 is SYDVKM. V gene TRBV28 combines with J gene TRBJ2-7, with D perhaps matching TRBD1 (6 bases). The specimen sequenced was naive CD8+ T cells sorted from blood. This sequence originates from a man aged 18-30 years in good health. CDR3 nucleotides: TGTGCCAGCAGTCCAACAGAGGGGGTTTCGGACGAGCAGTACTTC. Amino acids: CASSPTEGVSDEQYF.